A single sample gave rise to the 18 T cell receptor beta chains below, sequenced in a study of T cell changes during pregnancy in multiple sclerosis. TCRdb's table, derived via immunoSEQ multiplex PCR, lists solely in-frame clones and lacks some. This sample has under 50,000 clones, with just under 95% found just once. Source: CD8+ T cells from peripheral blood mononuclear cells, taken in the first trimester of pregnancy. The receptors originated from a female donor with multiple sclerosis, enrolled in a pregnancy study.

This sequence joins TRBV6-6 and TRBJ1-1; possible D gene TRBD1, 5 bases. CDR3 length: 12 amino acids. Deletions cut 8 bases from V and 11 bases from J, with 18 bases between. CDR1 MNHNY and CDR2 SVGAGI come from the germline V gene (reference sequence). DNA for the CDR3: TGTGCCAGCTTCTTAGGCGGGGCGGGGGCTTTCTTT. Translating it yields CASFLGGAGAFF.

This chain links TRBV30 with TRBJ2-1; 16 positions agree with TRBD2. Trimming at V came to 2 bases and at J to 3 bases, leaving 10 bases not matched to a gene. CDR3 length equals 19 residues. The germline CDR1 and CDR2 sequences are GTSNPN and SVGIG (reference sequence). The CDR3 DNA is TGTGCCTGGAGTCCCCTGGGACTAGCGGGAGGGCCCCTCTACAATGAGCAGTTCTTC. It specifies CAWSPLGLAGGPLYNEQFF.

The chain is built from TRBV5-6 and TRBJ1-1; 8 bases map to TRBD1. From germline, CDR1 is SGHDT and CDR2 YYEEEE. The CDR3 sequence is 14 residues long. Losses at the gene ends were 5 bases for V and 6 bases for J; bases not matched to a gene: 9. CDR3 region: CASSPGQGTSEAFF. CDR3 DNA: TGTGCCAGCAGTCCCGGACAGGGAACGTCTGAAGCTTTCTTT.

The J gene is TRBJ1-2, the V gene TRBV6-5; no definite D call. CDR1 and CDR2 from the germline V gene are MNHEY and SVGAGI. The V gene lost 2 bases and the J gene lost 6 bases, with 10 bases spanning the gap. This CDR3 is 13 amino acids long. This CDR3 reads CASSYPSGNGYTF. The CDR3 coding sequence is TGTGCCAGCAGTTACCCGTCGGGGAATGGCTACACCTTC.

This rearrangement joins TRBV28 to TRBJ1-1, with D possibly TRBD1 on 5 matching bases. Germline V gene lookup returns CDR1 MDHEN and CDR2 SYDVKM. Trimming took off 1 base at V and 0 bases at J, with 15 bases between the two ends. The CDR3 consists of 17 residues. The CDR3 DNA reads TGTGCCAGCAGTTTATCCTTTGGGGGGTACATGAACACTGAAGCTTTCTTT. Its protein product is CASSLSFGGYMNTEAFF.

This clone was observed a few times. The rearrangement uses TRBV27 and TRBJ2-7, with 7 bases matching TRBD1. The trim removed 2 bases at V and 0 bases at J, leaving 4 bases unmatched. This CDR3 spans 15 amino acids. Germline V gene lookup returns CDR1 MNHEY and CDR2 SMNVEV (reference sequence). The CDR3 DNA reads as TGTGCCAGCAGTTTAGGACAGGCGAGCTCCTACGAGCAGTACTTC. It translates to CASSLGQASSYEQYF.

The chain combines TRBV5-5 with TRBJ1-1, with 8 bases matching TRBD1. V lost 3 bases to trimming and J lost 5 bases; unmatched junction nucleotides: 6. Germline V lookup: CDR1 SGHKS, CDR2 YYEKEE (reference sequence). The CDR3 sequence is 14 residues long. The CDR3 spells CASSYGTGGTEAFF. For the CDR3, the DNA is TGTGCCAGCAGCTATGGGACAGGTGGGACTGAAGCTTTCTTT.

This chain joins TRBV6-1 and TRBJ1-2; tentative D call: TRBD1 (6 bases). This CDR3 region has 15 residues. Germline V gives CDR1 MNHNS, CDR2 SASEGT. V was clipped by 6 bases and J by 1 base, with 15 bases between them. The CDR3 DNA reads as TGTGCCAGCAGGGACGCAGGGGTCATTAACTATGGCTACACCTTC. Its protein product is CASRDAGVINYGYTF.

V is TRBV11-3 and J is TRBJ2-1, with 10 positions matching TRBD2. The V gene end was trimmed by 5 bases and the J gene end by 8 bases; junction bases not matched to a gene: 6. The germline V gene encodes CDR1 SGHNT and CDR2 YENEEA. The length of the CDR3 is 14 residues. As DNA, the CDR3 is TGTGCCAGCAGCCAAGCGGGAGGGCCGCATGAGCAGTTCTTC. It codes for CASSQAGGPHEQFF.

V is TRBV29-1 and J is TRBJ2-1; no firm D call. The CDR3 is made up of 13 amino acids. V lost 3 bases to trimming and J lost 3 bases, with 9 bases between them. Germline CDR1 and CDR2: SQVTM and ANQGSEA. CDR3 nucleotides: TGCAGCGTTGACTCGCGAAACTACAATGAGCAGTTCTTC. Translating it yields CSVDSRNYNEQFF.

The V call is TRBV30, the J call TRBJ2-1, with D uncertain. V lost 2 bases and J 8 bases, leaving 13 bases between the germline ends. The CDR3 has 13 amino acids. Germline lookup yields CDR1 GTSNPN and CDR2 SVGIG (reference sequence). CDR3 loop: CAWSRVGNDEQFF. CDR3 sequence (DNA): TGTGCCTGGAGTCGAGTTGGTAACGATGAGCAGTTCTTC.

The V call is TRBV7-9, the J call TRBJ2-6; 12 bases are a match to TRBD2. CDR1 and CDR2 from the germline V gene are SEHNR and FQNEAQ (reference sequence). J gave up 10 bases and V 8 bases, and 15 bases lay outside the gene matches. The CDR3 is 17 residues long. For the CDR3, the DNA is TGTGCCAGCCTTCCAACAACGACTAGCGGGAGAGCTAACGTCCTGACTTTC. Protein product: CASLPTTTSGRANVLTF.

V gene TRBV27 combines with J gene TRBJ2-5; D may be TRBD2 (5 bases). The CDR3 totals 15 residues. CDR1 and CDR2 (germline): MNHEY, SMNVEV (reference sequence). V lost 9 bases and J 2 bases, leaving 19 bases between the germline ends. CDR3 DNA: TGTGCCAGAAAACCGTTCGGCGGGTATCAAGAGACCCAGTACTTC. Translation: CARKPFGGYQETQYF.

The chain is built from TRBV27 and TRBJ2-7; weak D call: TRBD1 (5 bases). The ends were cut back, 0 bases at V and 2 bases at J, with 14 bases in the middle. CDR3 length: 16 amino acids. Germline CDR1 is MNHEY and CDR2 is SMNVEV (reference sequence). The CDR3 DNA follows: TGTGCCAGCAGTTTATCCTTCCCCACAGGTGCCTACGAGCAGTACTTC. Its translation: CASSLSFPTGAYEQYF.

This rearrangement joins TRBV5-1 to TRBJ2-2; D may be TRBD2 (5 bases). This CDR3 contains 15 residues. Germline V gene lookup returns CDR1 SGHRS and CDR2 YFSETQ. Trimming removed 5 bases at V and 3 bases at J, with 14 bases between. The CDR3 region has the DNA TGCGCCAGCAGGGTCACACCCGGGGACACCGGGGAGCTGTTTTTT. This codes for CASRVTPGDTGELFF.

This clone has just a few counts. The chain recombines TRBV2 with TRBJ1-2, with D uncertain. The CDR3 runs 10 residues. CDR1 and CDR2 (germline): SNHLY, FYNNEI. Trimming stripped 6 bases from V and 8 bases from J, with 7 bases between. CDR3 sequence (DNA): TGTGCCAGCAGAACAATGGGCTACACCTTC. This encodes CASRTMGYTF.

The rearrangement joins TRBV7-7 to TRBJ2-1; TRBD2 matches 7 bases. This CDR3 has 15 amino acids. J was trimmed by 6 bases and V by 2 bases; bases with no gene match: 7. The germline CDR1 and CDR2 sequences are SSHAT and FNYEAQ (reference sequence). The CDR3 region is CASSLRAGAGNEQFF. CDR3 sequence (DNA): TGTGCCAGCAGCTTAAGGGCGGGAGCCGGCAATGAGCAGTTCTTC.

J is TRBJ2-2 and V is TRBV4-1, with 9 positions matching TRBD2. The CDR3 length is 14 residues. Germline V CDR1 and CDR2: MGHRA, YSYEKL. V was clipped by 4 bases and J by 8 bases; unmatched bases: 5. The CDR3 nucleotides read TGCGCCAGCAGCCCCGGACTAGCGTTTGGGGAGCTGTTTTTT. It is translated as CASSPGLAFGELFF.